This T cell receptor (beta chain) was documented in a study of identical twins. Whole-study results and caveats: Some out-of-frame alpha sequences were shared by twins, and these showed excess low generation probability. Out-of-frame beta chain sequences displayed weaker excess sharing between twins. Fewer insertions characterized abundant cord blood beta clonotypes, whereas memory repertoires showed none.

A template switching step contributed a universal primer site, while unique molecular identifiers were present in the cDNA. TCRdb analysed the 5' RACE reads with MiXCR anew, one entry per CDR3 protein. The sample includes around 1.7 million distinct CDR3 sequences, roughly a third of them seen just once. Germline loops: CDR1 DFQATT, CDR2 SNEGSKA (reference sequence). The length of the CDR3 is 15 residues. The V gene end was trimmed by 3 bases and the J gene end by 9 bases; junction bases not matched to a gene: 6. In this sample, this clonotype turned up a few times. Its antigen is not identified. This chain uses TRBV20-1 with TRBJ1-6, with 12 bases identical to TRBD1. The sequenced sample consisted of cord blood. The receptor was derived from a newborn girl in good health. The CDR3 region has the DNA TGCAGTGCTAGTTTCGGGACAGGGGGCTTTTCACCCCTCCACTTT. Its translation is CSASFGTGGFSPLHF.